The 17 T cell receptor beta chains in this list originate from one sample, sequenced in a study of shared clonotypes between healthy human individuals. Sequencing was performed with immunoSEQ multiplex PCR; in TCRdb, only in-frame clones are kept and a portion is missing. The sample holds roughly 2 million clones, 95% seen once. Material for sequencing was naive CD4+ T cells sorted from blood. Subset: CD45RA+ positively selected. The receptor source for this set is a man between 18 and 29 years old in good health.

Comment on this clone: This specimen includes other DNA sequences encoding the same CDR3. The chain has TRBV7-9 and TRBJ2-1; D ambiguous. Deletions cut 1 base from V and 7 bases from J, with 2 bases between. There are 11 residues in the CDR3. In germline, CDR1 is SEHNR, CDR2 FQNEAQ (reference sequence). CDR3: CASSLGNEQFF. CDR3 bases: TGTGCCAGCAGCTTAGGAAATGAGCAGTTCTTC.

The gene calls are TRBV30 and TRBJ2-7, with D possibly TRBD1 on 5 matching bases. Trimming stripped 3 bases from V and 3 bases from J, with 18 bases between. Germline V lookup: CDR1 GTSNPN, CDR2 SVGIG (reference sequence). The CDR3 totals 15 residues. Here the CDR3 DNA reads TGTGCCTGGAGACCCGATGGGGCCGTCGGCTACGAGCAGTACTTC. Amino acid sequence: CAWRPDGAVGYEQYF.

J is TRBJ2-5 and V is TRBV5-1; 8 positions match TRBD1. The CDR3 is 15 residues long. CDR1 is SGHRS, CDR2 YFSETQ, per germline. The junction had 11 bases not matched to a gene; V was cut back by 5 bases and J by 5 bases. The CDR3, as DNA: TGCGCCAGCAGTTCCGGGACAGGAACGGGGGAGACCCAGTACTTC. Its translation is CASSSGTGTGETQYF.

The chain employs TRBV27 and TRBJ1-1; D gene unclear. V was clipped by 3 bases and J by 1 base, with 12 bases between them. Germline loops: CDR1 MNHEY, CDR2 SMNVEV (reference sequence). The CDR3 loop spans 15 amino acids. CDR3 nucleotides: TGTGCCAGCAGTTTTGCTTCCTACGGGAACACTGAAGCTTTCTTT. It specifies CASSFASYGNTEAFF.

Note on this clone: The sample contains more than one DNA sequence encoding this CDR3. The V gene is TRBV6-6, the J gene TRBJ2-7, with 9 nucleotides matching TRBD1. V shed 6 bases and J 1 base; nucleotides not matched to a gene: 4. This CDR3 contains 14 residues. CDR1 and CDR2 from the germline V gene are MNHNY and SVGAGI (reference sequence). The CDR3 loop is CASSQGQGSYEQYF. As DNA, the CDR3 is TGTGCCAGCAGCCAGGGACAGGGTTCCTACGAGCAGTACTTC.

V and J are TRBV5-5 and TRBJ2-1; D not certain. The CDR3 length is 17 residues. Germline values: CDR1 SGHKS, CDR2 YYEKEE (reference sequence). Trimming took 0 bases from V and 0 from J, leaving 13 bases between them. The CDR3 DNA reads TGTGCCAGCAGCTTGGAGGCAGATTCGGGCTCCTACAATGAGCAGTTCTTC. This gives the protein CASSLEADSGSYNEQFF.

V gene TRBV6-4 combines with J gene TRBJ2-1; D remains ambiguous. Trimming removed 3 bases from V and 10 bases from J, with 10 bases in between. The CDR3 loop spans 12 amino acids. The germline V gene encodes CDR1 MRHNA and CDR2 SNTAGT. The CDR3 sequence is CASSENGPEQFF. CDR3 coding DNA: TGTGCCAGCAGTGAAAATGGGCCAGAGCAGTTCTTC.

This clone was detected once. The rearrangement uses TRBV10-3 and TRBJ1-4; a possible D gene is TRBD1 (6 bases). CDR1 and CDR2 (germline): ENHRY, SYGVKD. The CDR3 extends over 15 amino acids. Trimming cost V 0 bases and J 6 bases, with 11 bases left between them. CDR3 in DNA: TGTGCCATCAGTGAGTCGACAGGAGGGCATGAAAAACTGTTTTTT. Residues: CAISESTGGHEKLFF.

The CDR3 loop reads CSVDRGFYYGYTF. In DNA, the CDR3 is TGCAGCGTTGACCGGGGCTTCTACTATGGCTACACCTTC. The V call is TRBV29-1, the J call TRBJ1-2, with a possible D match to TRBD1 (5 bases). Looked up from germline, CDR1 is SQVTM and CDR2 is ANQGSEA. The CDR3 contains 13 residues. Trimming took 3 bases from V and 3 from J, leaving 11 bases between them.

This chain connects TRBV4-3 to TRBJ2-7; D assignment may be TRBD1 or TRBD2 (7 bases each). The CDR3 consists of 15 residues. V dropped 0 bases and J dropped 4 bases, with 13 bases sitting between them. CDR1 and CDR2 (germline): LGHNA, YSLEER. CDR3 sequence: CASSQDRQGGYEQYF. CDR3 bases: TGCGCCAGCAGCCAAGATCGGCAGGGGGGGTACGAGCAGTACTTC.

V is TRBV2 and J is TRBJ2-1; D might be TRBD2 (5 bases). The CDR3 extends over 13 amino acids. Between the trimmed V and J ends, which lost 0 bases and 9 bases, there was a span of 9 bases. Germline CDR1 reads SNHLY; CDR2 reads FYNNEI. The CDR3 protein is CASSEASRGEQFF. The CDR3 region has the DNA TGTGCCAGCAGTGAAGCATCTCGGGGTGAGCAGTTCTTC.

CDR3: CASSLLGGQSYEQYF. CDR3 coding DNA: TGTGCCAGCAGCCTCCTGGGGGGACAGTCCTACGAGCAGTACTTC. The V call is TRBV7-8, the J call TRBJ2-7; D perhaps matches TRBD1 (7 bases). The germline V gene encodes CDR1 SGHVS and CDR2 FQNEAQ. Deletions cut 5 bases from V and 1 base from J, with 15 bases between. The CDR3 runs 15 residues.

This chain connects TRBV2 to TRBJ2-7; D is unclear. CDR3 size: 16 residues. V was cut by 5 bases and J by 0 bases, with 17 bases left in between. Germline V gives CDR1 SNHLY, CDR2 FYNNEI. The CDR3 DNA is TGTGCCAGCAGTCCCACGTGGCTTAAGAACTCCTACGAGCAGTACTTC. Translating gives CASSPTWLKNSYEQYF.

On this clone itself: The same CDR3 can be traced to other DNA sequences in this sample. This sequence joins TRBV14 and TRBJ1-2; a weak D match, TRBD1 (6 bases). Germline CDR1 reads SGHDN; CDR2 reads FVKESK. CDR3 length: 13 residues. The ends were cut back, 4 bases at V and 5 bases at J, with 11 bases in the middle. CDR3 sequence (DNA): TGTGCCAGCAGCCCTCAGGGGAGTTATGGCTACACCTTC. It specifies CASSPQGSYGYTF.

Points on this clone: Other DNA sequences in this specimen translate into the identical CDR3. This chain joins TRBV29-1 and TRBJ1-4; D unresolved. CDR1 SQVTM and CDR2 ANQGSEA come from the germline V gene. The CDR3 has 10 amino acids. Between the trimmed V and J ends, which lost 7 bases and 8 bases, there was a span of 8 bases. The CDR3 nucleotides read TGCAGCGCTAGGGTCGAAAAACTGTTTTTT. Translated: CSARVEKLFF.

The V gene is TRBV2, the J gene TRBJ2-7; possible D gene TRBD1, 6 bases. V was shortened by 0 bases and J by 6 bases, with 12 bases between the two germline ends. The CDR3 sequence is 14 residues long. Germline V gene data show CDR1 as SNHLY and CDR2 as FYNNEI. Written as DNA, the CDR3 is TGTGCCAGCAGTGAAGCACAGGGCTCAGGCGAGCAGTACTTC. Its protein is CASSEAQGSGEQYF.

The V gene is TRBV2, the J gene TRBJ2-5; either TRBD1 or TRBD2 may supply D (5 bases each). V dropped 8 bases and J dropped 5 bases, with 21 bases sitting between them. CDR1 and CDR2 from the germline V gene are SNHLY and FYNNEI. CDR3 length equals 15 residues. The CDR3 spells CASVPRAPWGETQYF. The CDR3 DNA sequence: TGTGCCAGCGTCCCCAGGGCCCCGTGGGGGGAGACCCAGTACTTC.